This TCR beta chain was retrieved from a study of control samples from healthy donors and cancer patients. CDR1 is SEHNR, CDR2 FQNEAQ, per germline (reference sequence). Trimming removed 2 bases at V and 1 base at J, with 11 bases between. CDR3 length: 15 amino acids. The method was immunoSEQ multiplex PCR; TCRdb's version includes in-frame clones alone and lacks a portion of them. The data show approximately 49,000 clones, approximately 86% seen once. V usage is TRBV7-9 and J usage is TRBJ1-1; perhaps TRBD1 as D (6 bases). The clonotype originates from a woman in her fifties or sixties with lung cancer. Sample: PBMCs. The CDR3 is CASSLFEQGNTEAFF. In nucleotides, the CDR3 is TGTGCCAGCAGCTTATTTGAACAGGGGAACACTGAAGCTTTCTTT.